This T cell receptor beta chain was identified during a study of shared clonotypes between healthy human individuals. Whole-study context: Used for every donor were three CD4 naive, three CD4 memory, two CD8 naive and one CD8 memory plate. Study-wide points: Measured sharing among donors was expected to vary with sequencing depth. Naive CD4 clonotypes were shared across several donors at around 5.4%. Naive subsets generally exceeded memory subsets in estimated richness.

Assay used: immunoSEQ multiplex PCR; TCRdb lists only in-frame clones, some missing. The sample gives about 2.3 million clones, approximately 90% of which show up once; around 0.4% is in the top ten. V lost 4 bases, J lost 4 bases, and 29 bases lay in between. The CDR3 extends over 19 amino acids. CDR1 is MDHEN, CDR2 SYDVKM, per germline. Comments on this clone: Its specificity is unknown.

This chain uses TRBV28 with TRBJ2-7; D possibly uses TRBD1 or TRBD2 (6 bases each). Sequenced material: naive CD4+ T cells from PBMCs. Sample subset: CD45RA+ positively selected. The TCR sequence derives from a man in his late teens or twenties in good health. Some clones in this sample may be carry-over from other donors' samples. The CDR3 DNA reads TGTGCCAGCAGTTGGAGGGGATCGCCGCAAGGGGGGAGCTTATACGAGCAGTACTTC. As protein: CASSWRGSPQGGSLYEQYF.